This TCR beta chain was identified during a study of T cell responses to AZD1222 COVID-19 vaccine. General study points: The number of AZD1222 recipients seropositive at baseline was only five to seven. Spike-wide vaccine-associated CD4 TCRs dominated at 160-218 and 743-854. Donors were largely white British and mainly female; clonal diversity was possibly underestimated. The breadth and depth of Spike-specific TCRs increased once two AZD1222 doses had been given.

As to this clone: Antigen specificity is unknown.

J lost 0 bases, V lost 2 bases, and 6 bases had no gene match. This CDR3 region has 18 residues. The germline gives CDR1 SGHRS, CDR2 YFSETQ. Method: immunoSEQ multiplex PCR; TCRdb's copy keeps in-frame clones and lacks some. The sample yields approximately 100,000 clones, about 90% seen once. This sequence was found in an adult in good health. V usage is TRBV5-1 and J usage is TRBJ2-1, with TRBD2 identical over 12 bases. Material: peripheral blood, obtained on day 0 of AZD1222 vaccination. CDR3 protein: CASSLLTSGRSSYNEQFF. The CDR3 DNA reads TGCGCCAGCAGCTTACTGACTAGCGGGAGAAGCTCCTACAATGAGCAGTTCTTC.